This T cell receptor beta chain was recovered during a study of T cells of healthy individuals. One entry per CDR3 protein results from TCRdb running MiXCR on the 5' RACE reads. The sample includes around 100,000 distinct CDR3 sequences, roughly 15% of them seen just once. The trim removed 1 base at V and 1 base at J, leaving 2 bases unmatched. Germline assignment: CDR1 SGHRS and CDR2 YFSETQ. The CDR3 totals 15 residues. The chain uses TRBV5-1 and TRBJ1-1, with 9 bases lining up with TRBD1. The source is a human donor in good health. CDR3 in amino acids: CASSLQGQGNTEAFF. CDR3 DNA sequence: TGCGCCAGCAGCTTGCAGGGACAGGGGAACACTGAAGCTTTCTTT.